This T cell receptor beta chain was profiled in a study of blood T cell repertoires in COVID-19. The CDR3 is 14 residues long. V was trimmed by 6 bases and J by 0 bases, leaving 10 bases between them. In germline, CDR1 is SGHDN, CDR2 FVKESK. Generated by immunoSEQ multiplex PCR, the TCRdb table keeps only in-frame clones and is missing some. The table has more than 200,000 clones, about 83% seen once; the top ten hold roughly 2.7%. The sample comprised peripheral blood. V gene TRBV14 combines with J gene TRBJ2-3; tentatively, D is TRBD2 (6 bases). The sequence was collected from a woman aged 40 to 55 with active or convalescent COVID-19. CDR3: CASSLAGSTDTQYF. The CDR3 coding sequence is TGTGCCAGCAGTTTGGCGGGGAGCACAGATACGCAGTATTTT.